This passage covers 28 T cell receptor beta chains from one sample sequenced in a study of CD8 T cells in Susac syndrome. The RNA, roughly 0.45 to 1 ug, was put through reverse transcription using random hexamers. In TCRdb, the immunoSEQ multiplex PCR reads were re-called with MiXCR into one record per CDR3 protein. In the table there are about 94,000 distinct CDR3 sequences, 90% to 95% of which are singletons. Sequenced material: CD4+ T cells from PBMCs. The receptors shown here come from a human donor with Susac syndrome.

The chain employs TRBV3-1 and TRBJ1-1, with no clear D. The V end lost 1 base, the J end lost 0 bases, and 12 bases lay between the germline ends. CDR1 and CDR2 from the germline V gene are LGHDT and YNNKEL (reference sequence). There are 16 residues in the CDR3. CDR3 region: CASSQGPLVMNTEAFF. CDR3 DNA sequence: TGTGCCAGCAGCCAAGGCCCGTTGGTCATGAACACTGAAGCTTTCTTT.

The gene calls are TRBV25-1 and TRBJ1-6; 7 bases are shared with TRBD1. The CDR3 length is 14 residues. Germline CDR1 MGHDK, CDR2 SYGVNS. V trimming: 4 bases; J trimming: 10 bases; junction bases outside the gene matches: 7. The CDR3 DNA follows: TGTGCCAGCAGTGGGAGACAGGGACGGTCACCCCTCCACTTT. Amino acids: CASSGRQGRSPLHF. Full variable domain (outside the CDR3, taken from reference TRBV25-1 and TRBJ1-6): EADIYQTPRYLVIGTGKKITLECSQTMGHDKMYWYQQDPGMELHLIHYSYGVNSTEKGDLSSESTVSRIRTEHFPLTLESARPSHTSQYLCASSGRQGRSPLHFGNGTRLTVT.

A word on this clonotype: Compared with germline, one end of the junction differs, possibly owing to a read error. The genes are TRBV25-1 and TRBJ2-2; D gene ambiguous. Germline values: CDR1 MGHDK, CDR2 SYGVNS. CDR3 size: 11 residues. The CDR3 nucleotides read TGTGCCTGCAGAAACACCGGGGAGCTGTTTTTT. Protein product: CACRNTGELFF.

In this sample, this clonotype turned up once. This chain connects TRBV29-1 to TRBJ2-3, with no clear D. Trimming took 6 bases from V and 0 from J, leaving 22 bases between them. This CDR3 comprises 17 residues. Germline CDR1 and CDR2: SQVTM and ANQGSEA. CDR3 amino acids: CSVPKPKGGTSTDTQYF. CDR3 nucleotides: TGCAGCGTGCCCAAACCCAAGGGTGGTACCAGCACAGATACGCAGTATTTT.

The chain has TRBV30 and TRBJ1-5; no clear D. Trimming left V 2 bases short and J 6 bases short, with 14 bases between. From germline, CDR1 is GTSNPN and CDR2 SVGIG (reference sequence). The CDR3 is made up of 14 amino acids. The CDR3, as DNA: TGTGCCTGGAGTTTTCCCAACGCAGGTCAGCCCCAGCATTTT. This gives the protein CAWSFPNAGQPQHF.

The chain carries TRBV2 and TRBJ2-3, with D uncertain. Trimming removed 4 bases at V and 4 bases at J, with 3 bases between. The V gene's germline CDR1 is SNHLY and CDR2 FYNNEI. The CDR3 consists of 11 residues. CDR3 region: CASSVADTQYF. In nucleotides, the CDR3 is TGTGCCAGCAGTGTTGCAGATACGCAGTATTTT.

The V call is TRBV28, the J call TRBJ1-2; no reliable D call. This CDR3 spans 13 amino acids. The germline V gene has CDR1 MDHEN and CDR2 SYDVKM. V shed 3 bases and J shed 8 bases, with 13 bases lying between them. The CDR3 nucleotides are TGTGCCAGCAGTTTCGGCCGGAGAAGGGGCTACACCTTC. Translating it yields CASSFGRRRGYTF.

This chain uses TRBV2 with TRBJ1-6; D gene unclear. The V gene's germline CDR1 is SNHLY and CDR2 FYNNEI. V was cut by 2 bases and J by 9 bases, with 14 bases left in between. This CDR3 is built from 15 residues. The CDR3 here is CASSEPGGLSSPLHF. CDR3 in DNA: TGTGCCAGCAGTGAACCGGGAGGTCTTAGTTCACCCCTCCACTTT.

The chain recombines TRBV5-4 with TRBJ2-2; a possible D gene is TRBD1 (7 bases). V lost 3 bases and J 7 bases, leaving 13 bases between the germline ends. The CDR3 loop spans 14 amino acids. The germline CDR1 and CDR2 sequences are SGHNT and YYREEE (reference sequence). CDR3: CASSSQGGDGELFF. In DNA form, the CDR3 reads TGTGCCAGCAGCTCGCAGGGGGGCGACGGGGAGCTGTTTTTT.

CDR3 DNA sequence: TGTGCCAGCAGCTTAGGCGCGGGCAGCGAAGCTTTCTTT. Amino acids: CASSLGAGSEAFF. This chain links TRBV11-3 with TRBJ1-1, with no clear D. Per the germline V gene, CDR1 is SGHNT and CDR2 is YENEEA. This CDR3 comprises 13 residues. V was pared by 1 base and J by 8 bases, with 11 bases between.

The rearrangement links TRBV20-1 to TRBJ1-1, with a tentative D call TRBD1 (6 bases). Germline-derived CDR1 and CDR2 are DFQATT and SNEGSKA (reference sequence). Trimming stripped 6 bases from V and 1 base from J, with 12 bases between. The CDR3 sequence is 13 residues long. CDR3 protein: CSAIGQQNTEAFF. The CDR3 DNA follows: TGCAGTGCCATAGGACAGCAGAACACTGAAGCTTTCTTT.

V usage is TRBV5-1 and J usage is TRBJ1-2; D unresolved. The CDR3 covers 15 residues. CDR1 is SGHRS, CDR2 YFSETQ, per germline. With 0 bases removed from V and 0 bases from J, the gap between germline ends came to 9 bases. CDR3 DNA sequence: TGCGCCAGCAGCTTGGGGCGGTCAGCTAACTATGGCTACACCTTC. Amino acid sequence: CASSLGRSANYGYTF.

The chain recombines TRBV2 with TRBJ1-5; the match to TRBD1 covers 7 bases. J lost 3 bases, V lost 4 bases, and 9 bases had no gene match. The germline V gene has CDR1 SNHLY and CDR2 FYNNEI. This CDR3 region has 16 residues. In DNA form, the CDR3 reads TGTGCCAGCAGTGTGACAGTAAGGGGGCCCAATCAGCCCCAGCATTTT. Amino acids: CASSVTVRGPNQPQHF.

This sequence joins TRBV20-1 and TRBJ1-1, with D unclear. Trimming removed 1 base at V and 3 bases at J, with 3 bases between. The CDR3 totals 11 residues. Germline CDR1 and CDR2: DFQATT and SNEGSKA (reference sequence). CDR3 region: CSARGHTEAFF. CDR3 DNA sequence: TGCAGTGCTAGAGGACACACTGAAGCTTTCTTT.

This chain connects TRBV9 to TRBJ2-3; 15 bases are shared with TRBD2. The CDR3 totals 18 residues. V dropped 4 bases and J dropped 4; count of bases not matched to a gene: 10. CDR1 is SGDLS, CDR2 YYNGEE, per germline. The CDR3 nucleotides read TGTGCCAGCAGCCGGACTAGCGGGGGGGCCTTGTCGGCAGATACGCAGTATTTT. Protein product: CASSRTSGGALSADTQYF. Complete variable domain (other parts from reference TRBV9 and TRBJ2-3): DSGVTQTPKHLITATGQRVTLRCSPRSGDLSVYWYQQSLDQGLQFLIQYYNGEERAKGNILERFSAQQFPDLHSELNLSSLELGDSALYFCASSRTSGGALSADTQYFGPGTRLTVL.

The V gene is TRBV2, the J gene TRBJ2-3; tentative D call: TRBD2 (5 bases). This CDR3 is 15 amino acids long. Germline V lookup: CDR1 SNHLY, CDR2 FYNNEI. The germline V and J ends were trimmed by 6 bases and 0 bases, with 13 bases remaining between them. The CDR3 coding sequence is TGTGCCAGCAGCCGGGGATTTTCTAGCACAGATACGCAGTATTTT. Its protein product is CASSRGFSSTDTQYF.

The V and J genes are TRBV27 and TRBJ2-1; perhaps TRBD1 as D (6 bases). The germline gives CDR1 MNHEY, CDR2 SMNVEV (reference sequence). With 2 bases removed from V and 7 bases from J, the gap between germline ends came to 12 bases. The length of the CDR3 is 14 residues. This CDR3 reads CASSLRVRGNEQFF. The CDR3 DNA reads TGTGCCAGCAGTTTAAGAGTGAGGGGGAATGAGCAGTTCTTC.

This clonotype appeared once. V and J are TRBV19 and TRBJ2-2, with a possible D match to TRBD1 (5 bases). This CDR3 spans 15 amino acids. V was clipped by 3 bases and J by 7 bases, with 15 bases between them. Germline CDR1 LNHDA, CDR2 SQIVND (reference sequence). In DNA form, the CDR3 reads TGTGCCAGTAGTATTGGTACCCTTCAGGGCGGGGAGCTGTTTTTT. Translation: CASSIGTLQGGELFF.

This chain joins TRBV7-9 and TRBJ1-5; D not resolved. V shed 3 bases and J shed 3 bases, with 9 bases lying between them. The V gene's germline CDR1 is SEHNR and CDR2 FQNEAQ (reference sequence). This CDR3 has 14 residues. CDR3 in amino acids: CASSLGDFNQPQHF. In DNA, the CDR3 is TGTGCCAGCAGCTTGGGAGATTTCAATCAGCCCCAGCATTTT.

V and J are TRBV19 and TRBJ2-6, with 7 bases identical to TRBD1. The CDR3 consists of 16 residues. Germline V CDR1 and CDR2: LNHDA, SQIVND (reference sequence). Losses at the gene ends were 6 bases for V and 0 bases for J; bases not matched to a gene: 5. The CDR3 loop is CASSRDRSSGANVLTF. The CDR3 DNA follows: TGTGCCAGTAGCCGGGACAGAAGCTCTGGGGCCAACGTCCTGACTTTC.

The CDR3 DNA reads as TGTGCCTGGAGGGTTTGGGGGGCAGAGACCCAGTACTTC. Amino acid sequence: CAWRVWGAETQYF. The chain has TRBV30 and TRBJ2-5, with D tentatively TRBD1 or TRBD2 (6 bases each). Trimming removed 3 bases from V and 4 bases from J, with 12 bases in between. The CDR3 covers 13 residues. Germline-derived CDR1 and CDR2 are GTSNPN and SVGIG (reference sequence).

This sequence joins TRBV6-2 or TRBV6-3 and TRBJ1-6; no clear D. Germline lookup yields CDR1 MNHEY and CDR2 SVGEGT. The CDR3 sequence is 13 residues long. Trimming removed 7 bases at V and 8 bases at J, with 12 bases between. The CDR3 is CASISDRDSPLHF. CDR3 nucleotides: TGTGCCAGCATTAGCGACCGAGATTCACCCCTCCACTTT.

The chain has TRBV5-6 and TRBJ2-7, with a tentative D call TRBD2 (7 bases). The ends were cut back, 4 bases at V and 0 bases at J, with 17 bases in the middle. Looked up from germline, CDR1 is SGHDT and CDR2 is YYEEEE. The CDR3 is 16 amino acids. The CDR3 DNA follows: TGTGCCAGCAGCGGCTACGCGGGGGCCTTCTCCTACGAGCAGTACTTC. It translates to CASSGYAGAFSYEQYF.

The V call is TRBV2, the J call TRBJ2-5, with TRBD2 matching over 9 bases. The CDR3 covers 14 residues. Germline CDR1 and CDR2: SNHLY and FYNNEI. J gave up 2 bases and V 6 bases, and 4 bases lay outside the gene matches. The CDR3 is CASRKRGDQETQYF. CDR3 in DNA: TGTGCCAGCAGGAAGCGGGGGGATCAAGAGACCCAGTACTTC.

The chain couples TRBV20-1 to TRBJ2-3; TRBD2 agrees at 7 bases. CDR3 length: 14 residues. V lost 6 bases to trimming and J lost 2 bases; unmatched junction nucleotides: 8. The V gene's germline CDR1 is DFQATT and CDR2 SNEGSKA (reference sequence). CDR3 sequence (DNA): TGCAGTGCCCTAGGGCGGGGGATCACAGATACGCAGTATTTT. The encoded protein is CSALGRGITDTQYF.

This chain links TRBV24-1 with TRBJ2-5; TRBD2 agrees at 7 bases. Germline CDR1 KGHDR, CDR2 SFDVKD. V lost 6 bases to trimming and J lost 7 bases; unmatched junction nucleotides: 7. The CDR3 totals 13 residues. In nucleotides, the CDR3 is TGTGCCACCAGTTTGGGGGGGGTGGCGACCCAGTACTTC. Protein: CATSLGGVATQYF.

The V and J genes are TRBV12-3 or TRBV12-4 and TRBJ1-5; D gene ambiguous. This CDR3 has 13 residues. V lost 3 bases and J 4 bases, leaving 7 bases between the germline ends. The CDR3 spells CASSLRENQPQHF. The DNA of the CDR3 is TGTGCCAGCAGTTTGAGGGAAAATCAGCCCCAGCATTTT.

CDR3 sequence: CASSVDSSSHYGYTF. The CDR3 bases are TGTGCCAGCAGTGTTGACAGTTCAAGCCACTATGGCTACACCTTC. J is TRBJ1-2 and V is TRBV2, with D tentatively TRBD1 (5 bases). The V gene lost 4 bases and the J gene lost 3 bases, with 15 bases spanning the gap. The germline V gene has CDR1 SNHLY and CDR2 FYNNEI. The CDR3 contains 15 residues.